This T cell receptor (beta chain) is drawn from a study of blood T cell repertoires in COVID-19. Whole-study context: Samples came from the United States, Italy and Spain, spanning acute and convalescent COVID-19. T cells, B-cell-depleted T cells, or PBMCs provided the cDNA or gDNA that served as material.

Assay used: immunoSEQ multiplex PCR; TCRdb lists only in-frame clones, some missing. This sample has fewer than 450,000 clones, with 90% found just once. CDR1 is MDHEN, CDR2 SYDVKM, per germline. V lost 6 bases to trimming and J lost 6 bases; unmatched junction nucleotides: 11. The CDR3 consists of 16 residues. Sequences were obtained from PBMCs or T cells enriched from blood (not recorded which). This TCR was recovered from a man between 18 and 29 years old who had recovered from COVID-19. The gene calls are TRBV28 and TRBJ1-4; 9 nucleotides agree with TRBD1. This CDR3 reads CASSSHLGTGYEKLFF. CDR3 bases: TGTGCCAGCAGCTCTCACCTCGGGACAGGGTATGAAAAACTGTTTTTT. The full variable domain, with the rest looked up from reference TRBV28 and TRBJ1-4, is DVKVTQSSRYLVKRTGEKVFLECVQDMDHENMFWYRQDPGLGLRLIYFSYDVKMKEKGDIPEGYSVSREKKERFSLILESASTNQTSMYLCASSSHLGTGYEKLFFGSGTQLSVL.